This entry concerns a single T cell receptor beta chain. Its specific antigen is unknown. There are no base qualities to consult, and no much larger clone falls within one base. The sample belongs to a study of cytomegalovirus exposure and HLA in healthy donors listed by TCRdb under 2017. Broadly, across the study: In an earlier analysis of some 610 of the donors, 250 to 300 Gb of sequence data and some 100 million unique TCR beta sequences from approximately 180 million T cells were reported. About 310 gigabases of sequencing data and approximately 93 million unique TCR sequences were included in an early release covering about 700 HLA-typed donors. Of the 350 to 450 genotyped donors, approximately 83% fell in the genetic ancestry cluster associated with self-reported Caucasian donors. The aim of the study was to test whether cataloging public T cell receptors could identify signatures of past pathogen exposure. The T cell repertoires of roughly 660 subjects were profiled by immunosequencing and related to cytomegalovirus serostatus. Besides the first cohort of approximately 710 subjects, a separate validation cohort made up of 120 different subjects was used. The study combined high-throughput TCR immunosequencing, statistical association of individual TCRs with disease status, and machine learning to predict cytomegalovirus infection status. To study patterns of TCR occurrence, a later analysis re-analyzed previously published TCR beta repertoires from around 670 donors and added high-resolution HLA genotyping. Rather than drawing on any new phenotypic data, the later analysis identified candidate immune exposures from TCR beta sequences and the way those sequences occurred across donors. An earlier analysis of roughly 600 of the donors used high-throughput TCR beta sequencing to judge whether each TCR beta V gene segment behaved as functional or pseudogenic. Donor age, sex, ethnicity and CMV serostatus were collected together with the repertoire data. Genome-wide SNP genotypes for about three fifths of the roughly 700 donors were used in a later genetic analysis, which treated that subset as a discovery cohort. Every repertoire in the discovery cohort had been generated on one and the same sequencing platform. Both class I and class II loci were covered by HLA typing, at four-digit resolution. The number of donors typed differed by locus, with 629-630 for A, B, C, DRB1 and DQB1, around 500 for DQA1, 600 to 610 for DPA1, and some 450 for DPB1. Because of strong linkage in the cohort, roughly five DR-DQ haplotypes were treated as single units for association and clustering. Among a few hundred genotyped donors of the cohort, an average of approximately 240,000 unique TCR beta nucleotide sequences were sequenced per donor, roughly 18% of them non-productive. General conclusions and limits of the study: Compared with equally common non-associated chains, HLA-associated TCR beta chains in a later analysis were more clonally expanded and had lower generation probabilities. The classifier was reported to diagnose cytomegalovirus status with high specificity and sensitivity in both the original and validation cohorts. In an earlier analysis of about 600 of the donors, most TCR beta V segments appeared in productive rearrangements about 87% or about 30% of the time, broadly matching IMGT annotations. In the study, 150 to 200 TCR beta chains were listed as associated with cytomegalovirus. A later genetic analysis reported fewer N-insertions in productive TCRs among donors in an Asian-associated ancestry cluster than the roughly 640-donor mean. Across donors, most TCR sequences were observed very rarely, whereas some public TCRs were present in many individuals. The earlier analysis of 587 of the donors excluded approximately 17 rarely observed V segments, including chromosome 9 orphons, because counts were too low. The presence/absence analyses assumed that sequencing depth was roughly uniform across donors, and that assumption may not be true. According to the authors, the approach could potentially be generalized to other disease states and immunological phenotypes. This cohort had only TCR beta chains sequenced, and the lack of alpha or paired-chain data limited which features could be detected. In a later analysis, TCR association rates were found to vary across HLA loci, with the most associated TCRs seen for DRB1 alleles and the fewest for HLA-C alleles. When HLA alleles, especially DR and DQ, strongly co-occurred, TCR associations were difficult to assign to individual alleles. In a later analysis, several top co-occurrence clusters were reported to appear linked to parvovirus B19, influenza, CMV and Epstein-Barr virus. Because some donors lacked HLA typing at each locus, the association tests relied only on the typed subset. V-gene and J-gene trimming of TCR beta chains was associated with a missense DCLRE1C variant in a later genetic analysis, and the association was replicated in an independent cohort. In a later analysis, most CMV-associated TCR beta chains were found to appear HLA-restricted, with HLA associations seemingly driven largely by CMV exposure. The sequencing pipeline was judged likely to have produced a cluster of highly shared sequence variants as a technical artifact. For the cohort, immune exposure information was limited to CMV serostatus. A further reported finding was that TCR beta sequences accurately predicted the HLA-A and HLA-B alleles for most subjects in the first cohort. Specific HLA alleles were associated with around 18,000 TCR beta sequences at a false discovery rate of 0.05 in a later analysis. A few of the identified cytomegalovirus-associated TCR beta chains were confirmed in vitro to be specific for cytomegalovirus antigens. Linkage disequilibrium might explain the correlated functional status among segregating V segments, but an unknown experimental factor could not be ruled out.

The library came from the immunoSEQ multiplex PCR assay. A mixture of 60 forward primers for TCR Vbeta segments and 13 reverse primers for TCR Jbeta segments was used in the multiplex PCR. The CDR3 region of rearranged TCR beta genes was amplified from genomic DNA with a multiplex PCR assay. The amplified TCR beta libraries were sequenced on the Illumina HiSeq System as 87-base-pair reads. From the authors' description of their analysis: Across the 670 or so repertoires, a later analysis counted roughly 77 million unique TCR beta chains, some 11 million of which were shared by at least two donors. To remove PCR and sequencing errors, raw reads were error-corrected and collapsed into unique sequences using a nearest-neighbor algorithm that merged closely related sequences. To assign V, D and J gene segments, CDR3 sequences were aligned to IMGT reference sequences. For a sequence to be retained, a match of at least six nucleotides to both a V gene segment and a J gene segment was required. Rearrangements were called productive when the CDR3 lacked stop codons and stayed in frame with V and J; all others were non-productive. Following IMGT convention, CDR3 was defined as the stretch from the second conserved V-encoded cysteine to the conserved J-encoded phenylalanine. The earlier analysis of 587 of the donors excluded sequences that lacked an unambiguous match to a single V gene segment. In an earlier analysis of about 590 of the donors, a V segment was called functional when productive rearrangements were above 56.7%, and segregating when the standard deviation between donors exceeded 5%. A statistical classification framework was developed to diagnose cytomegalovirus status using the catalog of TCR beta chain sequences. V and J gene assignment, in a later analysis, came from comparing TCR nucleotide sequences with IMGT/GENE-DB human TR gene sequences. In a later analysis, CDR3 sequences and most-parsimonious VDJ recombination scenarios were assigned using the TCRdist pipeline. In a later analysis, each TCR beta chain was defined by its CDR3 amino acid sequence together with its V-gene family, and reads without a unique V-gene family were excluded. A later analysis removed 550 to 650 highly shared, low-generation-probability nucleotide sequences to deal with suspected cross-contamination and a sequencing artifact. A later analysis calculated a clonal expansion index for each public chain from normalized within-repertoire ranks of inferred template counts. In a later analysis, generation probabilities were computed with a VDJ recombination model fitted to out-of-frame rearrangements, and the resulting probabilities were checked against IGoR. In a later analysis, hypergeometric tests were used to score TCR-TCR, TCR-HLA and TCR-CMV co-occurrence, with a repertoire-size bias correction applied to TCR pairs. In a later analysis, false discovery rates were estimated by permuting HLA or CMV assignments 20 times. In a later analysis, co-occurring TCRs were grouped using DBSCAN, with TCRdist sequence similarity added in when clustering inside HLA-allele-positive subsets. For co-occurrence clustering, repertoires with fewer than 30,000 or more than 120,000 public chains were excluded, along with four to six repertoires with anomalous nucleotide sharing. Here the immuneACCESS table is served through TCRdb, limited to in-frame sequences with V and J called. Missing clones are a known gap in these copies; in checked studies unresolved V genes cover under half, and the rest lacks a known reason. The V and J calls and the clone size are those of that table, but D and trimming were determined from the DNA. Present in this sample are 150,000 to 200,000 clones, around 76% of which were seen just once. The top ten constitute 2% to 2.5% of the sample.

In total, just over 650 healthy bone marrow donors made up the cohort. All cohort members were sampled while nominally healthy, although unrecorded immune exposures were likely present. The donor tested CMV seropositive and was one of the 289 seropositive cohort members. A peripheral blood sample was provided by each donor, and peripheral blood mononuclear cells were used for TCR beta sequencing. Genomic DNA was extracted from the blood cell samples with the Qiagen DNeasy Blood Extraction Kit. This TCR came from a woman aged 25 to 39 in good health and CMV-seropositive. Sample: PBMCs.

This receptor carries the CDR3 CAWSNTGRENIQYF. The nucleotide sequence is given as TGTGCCTGGAGTAACACAGGGAGGGAAAACATTCAGTACTTC. Recombination connected TRBV30 to TRBJ2-4, and the D gene may be TRBD2, 7 bases matching. CDR3 length: 14 amino acids, cysteine to phenylalanine. The sequence is cut down to CDR3 DNA, 42 bases in frame from base 1. The germline V gene (reference sequence) provides CDR1 GTSNPN and CDR2 SVGIG. V was cut back by 2 bases and J by 5 bases, leaving a gap of 13 bases between them.